This T cell receptor (beta chain) came from a study of Graves' ophthalmopathy and Graves' hyperthyroidism. RNA transcripts were the template, and TCR beta CDR3 regions were amplified from them. HTBI-primed RT-PCR formed the first round, and a multiplex PCR formed the second. TCRdb re-analysed the multiplex PCR reads in MiXCR, keeping a single row per CDR3 protein. The sample has 400,000 or so distinct CDR3 sequences, roughly 17% seen once; the top ten hold 2.4%. The length of the CDR3 is 15 residues. Trimming removed 5 bases from V and 0 bases from J; junction bases left unmatched: 6. The chain has TRBV12-3 or TRBV12-4 and TRBJ1-1; 7 positions match TRBD1. Sequencing was performed on peripheral blood. The source is an adult woman with stable Graves' hyperthyroidism. The CDR3 nucleotides are TGTGCCAGCAGTCCGTGGGGACAGCTGAACACTGAAGCTTTCTTT. Translated, it gives CASSPWGQLNTEAFF.